A selection of T cell receptor beta chains follows, all from one sample in a study of T cell responses to AZD1222 COVID-19 vaccine. Generated by immunoSEQ multiplex PCR, the TCRdb table keeps only in-frame clones and is missing some. The table includes fewer than 110,000 clones, about 90% detected once. The specimen comprised peripheral blood, sampled 28 days after the second AZD1222 dose. The receptors here all came from an adult who received the AZD1222 COVID-19 vaccine. The CDR3 runs from the conserved cysteine through the conserved F or W. Each record gives: J gene, D gene, V gene, clone size, CDR3 DNA, CDR3 protein. The D gene is left open where the match is weak. Rows may omit the clone size; those that give it use once, few, many or a size class.

>TRBJ2-7|TRBD1|TRBV7-9|.
TGTGCCAGCAGCCCCGGGACAGAGTTCTCCTACGAGCAGTACTTC
CASSPGTEFSYEQYF
>TRBJ2-6|TRBD1|TRBV24-1|.
TGTGCCACCAGTGATGCAGGGGGCTACAACGCTGGGGCCAACGTCCTGACTTTC
CATSDAGGYNAGANVLTF
>TRBJ1-6|.|TRBV2|.
TGTGCCAGCAGTTTCGGACAGAACGCTTCACCCCTCCACTTT
CASSFGQNASPLHF
>TRBJ2-7|.|TRBV11-2|.
TGTGCCAGCAGCTTAGAGGGGGCCGCCTCCTACGAGCAGTACTTC
CASSLEGAASYEQYF
>TRBJ2-1|.|TRBV27|.
TGTGCCAGCAGTTATTTTGGCGAGCAGTTCTTC
CASSYFGEQFF
>TRBJ1-1|.|TRBV5-4|.
TGTGCCAGCAGCTTGGAATCCAGGAACACTGAAGCTTTCTTT
CASSLESRNTEAFF
>TRBJ1-2|TRBD1|TRBV28|.
TGTGCCAGCAGTTTAACAGGGGGTGGCTACACCTTC
CASSLTGGGYTF
>TRBJ2-2|.|TRBV27|.
TGTGCCAGCAGTTTATCGGCAGGGTATGCCGGGGAGCTGTTTTTT
CASSLSAGYAGELFF
>TRBJ2-1|.|TRBV28|.
TGTGCCAGCAGAACGAGTGGGGAGATAGGATTCTTC
CASRTSGEIGFF
>TRBJ1-1|.|TRBV7-9|once
TGTGCCAGCAGCTCACCGTACACTGAAGCTTTCTTT
CASSSPYTEAFF
>TRBJ1-2|.|TRBV10-3|.
TGTGCCATCAGTGATGGAGGAAGACTATCTAACTATGGCTACACCTTC
CAISDGGRLSNYGYTF